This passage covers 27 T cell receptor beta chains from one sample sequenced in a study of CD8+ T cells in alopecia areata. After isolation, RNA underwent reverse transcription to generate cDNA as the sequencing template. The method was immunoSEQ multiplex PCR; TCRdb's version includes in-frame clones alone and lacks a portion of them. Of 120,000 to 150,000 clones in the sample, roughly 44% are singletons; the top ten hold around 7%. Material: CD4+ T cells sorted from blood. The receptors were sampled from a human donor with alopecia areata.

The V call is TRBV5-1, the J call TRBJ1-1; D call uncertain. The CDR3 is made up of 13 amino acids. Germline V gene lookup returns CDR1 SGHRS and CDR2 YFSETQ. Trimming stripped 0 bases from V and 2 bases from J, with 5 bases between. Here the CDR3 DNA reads TGCGCCAGCAGCTTGGCCGTCAACACTGAAGCTTTCTTT. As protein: CASSLAVNTEAFF.

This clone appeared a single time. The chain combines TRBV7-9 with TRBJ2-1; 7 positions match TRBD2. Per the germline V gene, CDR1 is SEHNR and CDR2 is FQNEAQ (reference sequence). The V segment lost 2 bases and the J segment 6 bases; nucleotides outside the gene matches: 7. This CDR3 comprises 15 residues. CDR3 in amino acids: CASSLNAGAINEQFF. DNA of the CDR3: TGTGCCAGCAGCTTAAATGCGGGAGCCATCAATGAGCAGTTCTTC.

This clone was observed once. The CDR3 coding sequence is TGCGCCAGCAGCGGAACAGGGGGCTTCCACGAGCAGTACTTC. It translates to CASSGTGGFHEQYF. V is TRBV5-1 and J is TRBJ2-7, with 9 positions matching TRBD1. CDR3 size: 14 residues. The V gene's germline CDR1 is SGHRS and CDR2 YFSETQ. With 4 bases clipped from V and 5 bases from J, the junction kept 7 bases outside the gene matches. Supplemented by reference TRBV5-1 and TRBJ2-7, the full variable domain reads KAGVTQTPRYLIKTRGQQVTLSCSPISGHRSVSWYQQTPGQGLQFLFEYFSETQRNKGNFPGRFSGRQFSNSRSEMNVSTLELGDSALYLCASSGTGGFHEQYFGPGTRLTVT.

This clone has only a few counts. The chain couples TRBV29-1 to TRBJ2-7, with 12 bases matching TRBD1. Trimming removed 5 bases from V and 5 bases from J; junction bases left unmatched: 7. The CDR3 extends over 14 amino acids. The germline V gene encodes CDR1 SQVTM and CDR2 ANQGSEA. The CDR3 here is CSVIGTGGTHEQYF. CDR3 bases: TGCAGCGTTATCGGGACAGGGGGCACCCACGAGCAGTACTTC.

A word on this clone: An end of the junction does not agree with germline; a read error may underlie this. The CDR3 sequence is CASSEGPNSAF. The CDR3 DNA reads as TGTGCCAGCAGTGAAGGACCGAACTCCGCCTTC. The rearrangement joins TRBV25-1 to TRBJ2-7, with D unclear. The CDR3 covers 11 residues. Germline V gene data show CDR1 as MGHDK and CDR2 as SYGVNS.

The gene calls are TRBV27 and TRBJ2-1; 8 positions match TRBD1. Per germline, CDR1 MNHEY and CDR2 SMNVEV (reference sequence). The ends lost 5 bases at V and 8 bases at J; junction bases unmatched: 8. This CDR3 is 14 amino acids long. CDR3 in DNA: TGTGCCAGCAGTGGACGGACAGGGTATGATGAGCAGTTCTTC. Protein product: CASSGRTGYDEQFF.

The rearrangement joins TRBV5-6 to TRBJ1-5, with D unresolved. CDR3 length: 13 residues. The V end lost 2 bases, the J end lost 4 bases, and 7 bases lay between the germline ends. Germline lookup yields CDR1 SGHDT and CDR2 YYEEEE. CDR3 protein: CASSFGENQPQHF. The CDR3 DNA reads TGTGCCAGCAGCTTCGGGGAGAATCAGCCCCAGCATTTT.

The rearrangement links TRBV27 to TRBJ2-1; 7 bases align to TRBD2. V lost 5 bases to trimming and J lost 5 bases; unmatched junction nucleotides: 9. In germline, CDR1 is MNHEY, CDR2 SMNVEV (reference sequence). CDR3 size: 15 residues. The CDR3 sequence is CASSPRRDYHNEQFF. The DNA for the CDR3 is TGTGCCAGCAGTCCTCGTAGGGACTACCACAATGAGCAGTTCTTC.

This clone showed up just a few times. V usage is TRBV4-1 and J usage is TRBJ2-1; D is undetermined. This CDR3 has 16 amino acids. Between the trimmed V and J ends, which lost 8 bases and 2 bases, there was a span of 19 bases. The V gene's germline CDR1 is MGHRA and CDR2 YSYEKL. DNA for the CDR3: TGCGCCAGCTCCATAAGTTGGCAACAAGCCTACAATGAGCAGTTCTTC. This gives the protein CASSISWQQAYNEQFF.

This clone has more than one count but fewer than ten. The CDR3 nucleotides are TGTGCCAGCAGCCTAGACGGCGTCTCCCCAGCTTTCTTT. It translates to CASSLDGVSPAFF. This chain connects TRBV7-9 to TRBJ1-1; unclear D gene. The CDR3 runs to 13 residues. V lost 5 bases, J lost 10 bases, and 17 bases lay in between. Germline CDR1 and CDR2: SEHNR and FQNEAQ (reference sequence).

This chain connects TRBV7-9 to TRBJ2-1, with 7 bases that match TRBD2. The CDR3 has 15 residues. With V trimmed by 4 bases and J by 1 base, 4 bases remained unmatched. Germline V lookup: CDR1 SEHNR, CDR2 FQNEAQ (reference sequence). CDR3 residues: CASSSGEGSYNEQFF. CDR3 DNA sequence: TGTGCCAGCAGCTCGGGGGAGGGGTCCTACAATGAGCAGTTCTTC.

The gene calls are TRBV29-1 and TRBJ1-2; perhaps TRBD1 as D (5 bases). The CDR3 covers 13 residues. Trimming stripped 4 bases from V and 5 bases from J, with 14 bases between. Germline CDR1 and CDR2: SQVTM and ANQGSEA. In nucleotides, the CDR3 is TGCAGCGTTGGGCAGGGAAATTTATATGGCTACACCTTC. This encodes CSVGQGNLYGYTF.

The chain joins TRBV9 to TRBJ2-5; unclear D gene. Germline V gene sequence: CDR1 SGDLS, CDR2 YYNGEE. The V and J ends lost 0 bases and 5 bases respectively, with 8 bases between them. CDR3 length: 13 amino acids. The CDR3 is CASSVGWSETQYF. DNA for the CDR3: TGTGCCAGCAGCGTAGGCTGGTCGGAGACCCAGTACTTC.

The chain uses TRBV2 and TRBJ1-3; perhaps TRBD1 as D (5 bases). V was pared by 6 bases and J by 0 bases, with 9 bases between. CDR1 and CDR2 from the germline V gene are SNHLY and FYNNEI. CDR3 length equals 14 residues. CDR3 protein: CASSGTYSGNTIYF. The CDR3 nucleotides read TGTGCCAGCAGCGGGACTTACTCTGGAAACACCATATATTTT.

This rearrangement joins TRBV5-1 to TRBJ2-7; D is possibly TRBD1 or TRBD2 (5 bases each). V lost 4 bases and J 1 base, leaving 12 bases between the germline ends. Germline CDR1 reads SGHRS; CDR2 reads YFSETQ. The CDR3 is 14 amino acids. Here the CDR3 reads CASSRRDGSYEQYF. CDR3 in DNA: TGCGCCAGCAGCCGCCGGGACGGGTCCTACGAGCAGTACTTC.

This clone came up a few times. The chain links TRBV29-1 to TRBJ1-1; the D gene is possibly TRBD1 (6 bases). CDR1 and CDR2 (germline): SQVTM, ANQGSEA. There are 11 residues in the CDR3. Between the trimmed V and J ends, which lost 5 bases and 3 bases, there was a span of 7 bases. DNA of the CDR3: TGCAGCGTTCGACAGGACACTGAAGCTTTCTTT. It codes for CSVRQDTEAFF.

CDR3 bases: TGTGCCAGCAGCTTATGGAGGAGCTCTGGGGCCAACGTCCTGACTTTC. It encodes CASSLWRSSGANVLTF. The rearrangement links TRBV11-2 to TRBJ2-6; a possible D gene is TRBD2 (5 bases). Trimming pared 2 bases from V and 0 bases from J, leaving 8 bases between. CDR1 is SGHAT and CDR2 is FQNNGV in the germline V gene. The CDR3 extends over 16 amino acids. Complete variable domain (other parts from reference TRBV11-2 and TRBJ2-6): EAGVAQSPRYKIIEKRQSVAFWCNPISGHATLYWYQQILGQGPKLLIQFQNNGVVDDSQLPKDRFSAERLKGVDSTLKIQPAKLEDSAVYLCASSLWRSSGANVLTFGAGSRLTVL.

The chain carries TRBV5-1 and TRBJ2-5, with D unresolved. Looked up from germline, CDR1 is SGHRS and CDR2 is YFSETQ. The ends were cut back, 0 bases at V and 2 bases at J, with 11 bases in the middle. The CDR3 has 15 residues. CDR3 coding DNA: TGCGCCAGCAGCTTGGCCGTCGCGGTGCAAGAGACCCAGTACTTC. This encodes CASSLAVAVQETQYF. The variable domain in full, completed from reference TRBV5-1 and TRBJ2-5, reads KAGVTQTPRYLIKTRGQQVTLSCSPISGHRSVSWYQQTPGQGLQFLFEYFSETQRNKGNFPGRFSGRQFSNSRSEMNVSTLELGDSALYLCASSLAVAVQETQYFGPGTRLLVL.

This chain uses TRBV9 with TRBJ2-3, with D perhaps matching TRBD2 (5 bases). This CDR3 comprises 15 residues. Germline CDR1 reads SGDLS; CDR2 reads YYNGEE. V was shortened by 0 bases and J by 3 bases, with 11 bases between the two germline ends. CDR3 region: CASSVEGWETDTQYF. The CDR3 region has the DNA TGTGCCAGCAGCGTAGAGGGTTGGGAGACAGATACGCAGTATTTT.

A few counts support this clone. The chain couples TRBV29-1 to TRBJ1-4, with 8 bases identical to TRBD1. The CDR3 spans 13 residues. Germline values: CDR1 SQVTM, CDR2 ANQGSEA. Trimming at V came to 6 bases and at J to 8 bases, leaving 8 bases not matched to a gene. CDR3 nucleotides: TGCAGCGTAGCAGGACAGGGAGGCGAAAAACTGTTTTTT. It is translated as CSVAGQGGEKLFF.

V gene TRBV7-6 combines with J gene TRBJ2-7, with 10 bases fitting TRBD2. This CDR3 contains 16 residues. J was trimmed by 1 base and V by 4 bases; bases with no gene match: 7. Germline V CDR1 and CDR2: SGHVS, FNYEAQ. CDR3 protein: CASSSTRTSGSYEQYF. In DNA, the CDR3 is TGTGCCAGCAGCTCTACGCGGACTAGCGGTTCCTACGAGCAGTACTTC.

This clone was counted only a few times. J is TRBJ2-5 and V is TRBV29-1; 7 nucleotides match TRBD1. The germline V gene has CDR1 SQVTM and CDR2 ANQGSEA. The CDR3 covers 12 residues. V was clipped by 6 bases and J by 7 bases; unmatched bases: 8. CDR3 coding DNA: TGCAGCGTAGAGACAGGGTTGGGGACCCAGTACTTC. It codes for CSVETGLGTQYF.

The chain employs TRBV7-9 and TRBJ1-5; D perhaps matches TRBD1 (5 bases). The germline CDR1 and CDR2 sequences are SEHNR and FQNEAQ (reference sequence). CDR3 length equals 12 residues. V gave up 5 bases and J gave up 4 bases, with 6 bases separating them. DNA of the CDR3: TGTGCCAGCAGCAGGACAAATCAGCCCCAGCATTTT. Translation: CASSRTNQPQHF. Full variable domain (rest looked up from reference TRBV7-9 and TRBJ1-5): DTGVSQNPRHKITKRGQNVTFRCDPISEHNRLYWYRQTLGQGPEFLTYFQNEAQLEKSRLLSDRFSAERPKGSFSTLEIQRTEQGDSAMYLCASSRTNQPQHFGDGTRLSIL.

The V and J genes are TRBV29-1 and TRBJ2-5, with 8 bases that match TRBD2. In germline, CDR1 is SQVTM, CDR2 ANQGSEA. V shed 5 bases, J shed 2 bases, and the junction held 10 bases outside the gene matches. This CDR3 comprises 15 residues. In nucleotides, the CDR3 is TGCAGCGTTCCTGGACTAGCTGGGATTCAAGAGACCCAGTACTTC. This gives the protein CSVPGLAGIQETQYF.

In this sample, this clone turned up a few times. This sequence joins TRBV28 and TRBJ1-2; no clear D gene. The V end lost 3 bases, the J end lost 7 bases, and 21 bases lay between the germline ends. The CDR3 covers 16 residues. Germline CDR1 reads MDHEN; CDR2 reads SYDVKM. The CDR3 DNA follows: TGTGCCAGCAGTTTCCCGGGAGCCCAAACCATCTCTGGCTACACCTTC. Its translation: CASSFPGAQTISGYTF.

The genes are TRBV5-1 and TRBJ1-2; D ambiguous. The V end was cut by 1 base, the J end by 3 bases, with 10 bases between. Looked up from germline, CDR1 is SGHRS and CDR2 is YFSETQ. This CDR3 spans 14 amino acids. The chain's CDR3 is CASSLNDGDYGYTF. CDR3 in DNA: TGCGCCAGCAGCTTGAATGACGGAGACTATGGCTACACCTTC.

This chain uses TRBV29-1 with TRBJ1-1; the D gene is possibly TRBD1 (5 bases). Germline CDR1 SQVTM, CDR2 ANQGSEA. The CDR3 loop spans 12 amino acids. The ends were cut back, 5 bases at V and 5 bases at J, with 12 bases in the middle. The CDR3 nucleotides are TGCAGCGTTTTCCAGGGCGGAACTGAAGCTTTCTTT. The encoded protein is CSVFQGGTEAFF.